A selection of T cell receptor beta chains follows, all from one sample in a study of cytomegalovirus exposure and HLA in healthy donors. Assay used: immunoSEQ multiplex PCR; TCRdb lists only in-frame clones, some missing. Among about 160,000 clones, 75% to 90% were seen once, and the ten largest hold approximately 2.1%. The sample taken for sequencing was PBMCs. The receptors shown here come from a woman between 18 and 29 years old in good health and CMV-seronegative. Each CDR3 is given with its conserved first and last residue. The D gene is left open where the match is weak. The size of a clone is reported for some rows only, either as once, few or many, or as a class for expanded clones.

clone size: -; D gene: TRBD1; V gene: TRBV19; J gene: TRBJ2-1; CDR3 DNA: TGTGCCAGTAGTCCCGAACCGGGACAGGGGCCGTACAATGAGCAGTTCTTC; CDR3 protein: CASSPEPGQGPYNEQFF
clone size: few; D gene: -; V gene: TRBV7-6; J gene: TRBJ1-6; CDR3 DNA: TGTGCCAGCAGCCTGGACAGCAATAATTCACCCCTCCACTTT; CDR3 protein: CASSLDSNNSPLHF
clone size: -; D gene: -; V gene: TRBV6-5; J gene: TRBJ1-1; CDR3 DNA: TGTGCCAGCAGTCGGAGGGAACACACTGAAGCTTTCTTT; CDR3 protein: CASSRREHTEAFF
clone size: medium-sized; D gene: TRBD2; V gene: TRBV14; J gene: TRBJ2-7; CDR3 DNA: TGTGCCAGCAGCCAGGGGACTAGCAGGTCCCATACCTACGAGCAGTACTTC; CDR3 protein: CASSQGTSRSHTYEQYF
clone size: -; D gene: TRBD1; V gene: TRBV27; J gene: TRBJ2-7; CDR3 DNA: TGTGCCAGCAGGCGACAGGGGGGGACTGGCGAGCAGTACTTC; CDR3 protein: CASRRQGGTGEQYF
clone size: -; D gene: -; V gene: TRBV27; J gene: TRBJ2-6; CDR3 DNA: TGTGCCAGCAGTCCCCCCACGGGGTTCGGTCTCTCTGGGGCCAACGTCCTGACTTTC; CDR3 protein: CASSPPTGFGLSGANVLTF
clone size: few; D gene: TRBD1; V gene: TRBV7-3; J gene: TRBJ1-1; CDR3 DNA: TGTGCCAGCAGCCGGGACAGGGGCACTGAAGCTTTCTTT; CDR3 protein: CASSRDRGTEAFF
clone size: -; D gene: -; V gene: TRBV30; J gene: TRBJ1-1; CDR3 DNA: TGTGCCTGGAGTGCTACCACGGGAACTGAAGCTTTCTTT; CDR3 protein: CAWSATTGTEAFF
clone size: -; D gene: TRBD1; V gene: TRBV2; J gene: TRBJ2-1; CDR3 DNA: TGTGCCAGCAGTGCGGGACAGTCCTACAATGAGCAGTTCTTC; CDR3 protein: CASSAGQSYNEQFF
clone size: -; D gene: -; V gene: TRBV7-9; J gene: TRBJ1-2; CDR3 DNA: TGTGCCAGCAGCGACAGGTCAGCTAACTATGGCTACACCTTC; CDR3 protein: CASSDRSANYGYTF
clone size: -; D gene: -; V gene: TRBV21-1; J gene: TRBJ2-1; CDR3 DNA: TGTGCCAGCAGCAAAGATCAGGAGGGTCATACTGAGCAGTTCTTC; CDR3 protein: CASSKDQEGHTEQFF
clone size: -; D gene: TRBD1; V gene: TRBV9; J gene: TRBJ1-2; CDR3 DNA: TGTGCCAGCAGCTCACGCAATTCAAACAGGGGGGATGGCTACACCTTC; CDR3 protein: CASSSRNSNRGDGYTF
clone size: -; D gene: -; V gene: TRBV18; J gene: TRBJ2-1; CDR3 DNA: TGTGCCAGCTCATCTTACTTAGCGGCCGTTCACAATGAGCAGTTCTTC; CDR3 protein: CASSSYLAAVHNEQFF
clone size: once; D gene: TRBD2; V gene: TRBV9; J gene: TRBJ2-1; CDR3 DNA: TGTGCCAGCAGCCCCCGGTGGAAGCGGGGGGTTTATGAGCAGTTCTTC; CDR3 protein: CASSPRWKRGVYEQFF
clone size: -; D gene: -; V gene: TRBV4-1; J gene: TRBJ1-5; CDR3 DNA: TGCGCCAGCAGCCACTTTGCTGACAGTTATAGCAATCAGCCCCAGCATTTT; CDR3 protein: CASSHFADSYSNQPQHF
clone size: -; D gene: -; V gene: TRBV6-1; J gene: TRBJ2-4; CDR3 DNA: TGTGCCAGCAGTGATCATCTAGCGGCCAAAAACATTCAGTACTTC; CDR3 protein: CASSDHLAAKNIQYF
clone size: -; D gene: TRBD1; V gene: TRBV27; J gene: TRBJ1-5; CDR3 DNA: TGTGCCAGCAGCCTAATGACAGGGTGGGAGCCCCAGCATTTT; CDR3 protein: CASSLMTGWEPQHF
clone size: once; D gene: -; V gene: TRBV7-9; J gene: TRBJ2-2; CDR3 DNA: TGTGCCAGCAGCCCGATGGACAGCCCTCACACCGGGGAGCTGTTTTTT; CDR3 protein: CASSPMDSPHTGELFF